Included here is one TCR beta chain sequence, with context. Libraries were prepared by immunoSEQ multiplex PCR; TCRdb keeps only in-frame clonotypes and omits some of them. The table shows approximately 170,000 clones, with under 90% occurring only once. The entry originates in a study of blood T cell repertoires in COVID-19. The clonotype comes from a woman of 80 years or more with active or convalescent COVID-19. Sequenced sample: peripheral blood.

The CDR3 DNA is TGTGCCAGCAGCCTTAATTCCGGGACTAGCGGTACAGATACGCAGTATTTT. This translates into CASSLNSGTSGTDTQYF. The genes are TRBV3-1 (or the pseudogene TRBV3-2) and TRBJ2-3; 11 nucleotides line up with TRBD2. This CDR3 region has 17 residues. From germline, CDR1 is LGHDT and CDR2 YNNKEL (reference sequence). V gave up 4 bases and J gave up 3 bases; unmatched junction bases: 9.